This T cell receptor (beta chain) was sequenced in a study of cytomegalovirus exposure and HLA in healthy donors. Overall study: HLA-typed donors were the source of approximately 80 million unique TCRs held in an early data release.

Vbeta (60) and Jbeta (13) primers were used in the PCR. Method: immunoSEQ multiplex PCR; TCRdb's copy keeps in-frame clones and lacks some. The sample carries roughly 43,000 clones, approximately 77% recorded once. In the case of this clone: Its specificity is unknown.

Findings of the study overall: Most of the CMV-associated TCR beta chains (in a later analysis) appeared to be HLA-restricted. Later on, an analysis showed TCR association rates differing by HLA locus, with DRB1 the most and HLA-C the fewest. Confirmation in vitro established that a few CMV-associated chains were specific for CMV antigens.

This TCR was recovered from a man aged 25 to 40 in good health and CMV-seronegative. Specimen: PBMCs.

CDR3: CASSLTLAGRETQYF. As DNA, the CDR3 is TGCGCCAGCAGCTTGACCCTAGCGGGAAGAGAGACCCAGTACTTC. The rearrangement joins TRBV5-1 to TRBJ2-5, with 9 bases matching TRBD2. The junction had 5 bases not matched to a gene; V was cut back by 1 base and J by 4 bases. Germline V CDR1 and CDR2: SGHRS, YFSETQ. This CDR3 contains 15 residues.